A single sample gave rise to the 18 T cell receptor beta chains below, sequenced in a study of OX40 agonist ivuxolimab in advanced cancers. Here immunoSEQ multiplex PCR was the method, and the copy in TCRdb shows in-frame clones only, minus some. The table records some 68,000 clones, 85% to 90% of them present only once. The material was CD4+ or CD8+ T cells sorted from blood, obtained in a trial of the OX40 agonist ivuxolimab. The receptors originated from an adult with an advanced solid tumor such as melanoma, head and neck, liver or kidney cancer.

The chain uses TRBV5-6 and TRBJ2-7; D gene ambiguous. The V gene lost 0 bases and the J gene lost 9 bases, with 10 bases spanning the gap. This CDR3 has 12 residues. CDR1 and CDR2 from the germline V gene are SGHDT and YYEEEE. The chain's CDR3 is CASSLAGNWQYF. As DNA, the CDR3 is TGTGCCAGCAGCTTGGCCGGCAATTGGCAGTACTTC. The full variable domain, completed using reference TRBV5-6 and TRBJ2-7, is DAGVTQSPTHLIKTRGQQVTLRCSPKSGHDTVSWYQQALGQGPQFIFQYYEEEERQRGNFPDRFSGHQFPNYSSELNVNALLLGDSALYLCASSLAGNWQYFGPGTRLTVT.

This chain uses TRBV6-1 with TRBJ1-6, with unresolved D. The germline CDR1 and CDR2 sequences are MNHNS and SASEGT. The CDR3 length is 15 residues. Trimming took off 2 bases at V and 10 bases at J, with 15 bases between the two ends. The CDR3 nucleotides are TGTGCCAGCAGTGAACCCGACCGTCGGTTATCACCCCTCCACTTT. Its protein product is CASSEPDRRLSPLHF.

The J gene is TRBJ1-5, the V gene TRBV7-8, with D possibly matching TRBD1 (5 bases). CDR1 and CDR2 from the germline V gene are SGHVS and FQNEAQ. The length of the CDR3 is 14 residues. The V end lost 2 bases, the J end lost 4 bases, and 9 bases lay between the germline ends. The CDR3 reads CASSLREGNQPQHF. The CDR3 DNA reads TGTGCCAGCAGCTTACGAGAGGGGAATCAGCCCCAGCATTTT.

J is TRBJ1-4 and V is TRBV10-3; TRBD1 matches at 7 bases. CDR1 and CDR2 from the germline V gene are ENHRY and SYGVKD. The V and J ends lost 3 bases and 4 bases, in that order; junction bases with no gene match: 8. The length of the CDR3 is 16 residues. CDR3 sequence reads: CAISDPRRDSNEKLFF. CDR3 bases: TGTGCCATCAGTGACCCTCGCCGGGACAGTAATGAAAAACTGTTTTTT.

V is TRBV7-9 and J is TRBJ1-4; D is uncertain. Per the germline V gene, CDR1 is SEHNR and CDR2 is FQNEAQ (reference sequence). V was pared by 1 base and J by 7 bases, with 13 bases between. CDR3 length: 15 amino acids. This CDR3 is CASSLVPRPGEKLFF. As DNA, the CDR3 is TGTGCCAGCAGCTTAGTCCCAAGGCCGGGTGAAAAACTGTTTTTT. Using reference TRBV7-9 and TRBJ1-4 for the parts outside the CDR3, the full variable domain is DTGVSQNPRHKITKRGQNVTFRCDPISEHNRLYWYRQTLGQGPEFLTYFQNEAQLEKSRLLSDRFSAERPKGSFSTLEIQRTEQGDSAMYLCASSLVPRPGEKLFFGSGTQLSVL.

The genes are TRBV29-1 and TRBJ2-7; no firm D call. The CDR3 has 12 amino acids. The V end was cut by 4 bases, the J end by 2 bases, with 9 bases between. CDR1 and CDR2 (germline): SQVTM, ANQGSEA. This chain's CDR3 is CSVGESPYEQYF. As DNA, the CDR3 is TGCAGCGTTGGCGAATCCCCCTACGAGCAGTACTTC.

The CDR3 spells CSVEEGGARNYGYTF. The CDR3 DNA reads as TGCAGCGTTGAAGAAGGGGGGGCGCGTAACTATGGCTACACCTTC. V usage is TRBV29-1 and J usage is TRBJ1-2; perhaps TRBD1 as D (6 bases). Germline V gives CDR1 SQVTM, CDR2 ANQGSEA. Trimming took 0 bases from V and 1 from J, leaving 12 bases between them. There are 15 residues in the CDR3.

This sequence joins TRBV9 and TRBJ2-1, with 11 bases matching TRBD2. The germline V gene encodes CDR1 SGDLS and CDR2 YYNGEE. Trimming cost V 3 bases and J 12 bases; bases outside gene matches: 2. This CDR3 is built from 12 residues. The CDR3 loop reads CASSDSGRGQFF. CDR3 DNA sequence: TGTGCCAGCAGCGATAGCGGGAGGGGGCAGTTCTTC.

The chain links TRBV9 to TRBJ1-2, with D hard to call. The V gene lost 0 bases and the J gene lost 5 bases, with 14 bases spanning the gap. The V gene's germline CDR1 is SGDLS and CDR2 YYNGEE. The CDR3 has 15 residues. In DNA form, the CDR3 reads TGTGCCAGCAGCGTAGAGCCCCGGGGTCTTTATGGCTACACCTTC. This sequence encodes CASSVEPRGLYGYTF.

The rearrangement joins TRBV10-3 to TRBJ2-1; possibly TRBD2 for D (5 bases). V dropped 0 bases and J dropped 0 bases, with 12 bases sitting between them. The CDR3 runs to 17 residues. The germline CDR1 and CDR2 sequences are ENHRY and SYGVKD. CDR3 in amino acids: CAISESGLPSSYNEQFF. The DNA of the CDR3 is TGTGCCATCAGTGAGTCTGGACTCCCGAGCTCCTACAATGAGCAGTTCTTC.

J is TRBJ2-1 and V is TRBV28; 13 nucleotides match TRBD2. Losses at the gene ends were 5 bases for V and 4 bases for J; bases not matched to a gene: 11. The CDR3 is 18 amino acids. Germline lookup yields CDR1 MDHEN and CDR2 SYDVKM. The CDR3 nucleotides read TGTGCCAGCAGTCTCCCAATCACTAGCGGGAGGGGGTACAATGAGCAGTTCTTC. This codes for CASSLPITSGRGYNEQFF.

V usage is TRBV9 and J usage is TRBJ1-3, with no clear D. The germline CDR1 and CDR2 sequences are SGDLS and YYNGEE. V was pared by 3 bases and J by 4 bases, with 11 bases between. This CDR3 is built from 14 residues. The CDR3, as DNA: TGTGCCAGCAGCGGGACCATAGGCGGAAACACCATATATTTT. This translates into CASSGTIGGNTIYF.

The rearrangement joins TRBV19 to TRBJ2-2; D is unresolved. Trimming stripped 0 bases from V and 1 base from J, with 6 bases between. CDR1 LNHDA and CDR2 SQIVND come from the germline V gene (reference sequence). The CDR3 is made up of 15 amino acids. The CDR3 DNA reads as TGTGCCAGTAGTATAGATCTTGGGAACACCGGGGAGCTGTTTTTT. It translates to CASSIDLGNTGELFF.

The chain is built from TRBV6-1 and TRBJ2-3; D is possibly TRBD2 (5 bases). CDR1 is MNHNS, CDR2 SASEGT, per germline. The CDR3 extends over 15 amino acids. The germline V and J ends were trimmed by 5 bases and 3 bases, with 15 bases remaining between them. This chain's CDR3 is CASSPGRGWTDTQYF. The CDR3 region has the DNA TGTGCCAGCAGTCCCGGACGAGGGTGGACAGATACGCAGTATTTT.

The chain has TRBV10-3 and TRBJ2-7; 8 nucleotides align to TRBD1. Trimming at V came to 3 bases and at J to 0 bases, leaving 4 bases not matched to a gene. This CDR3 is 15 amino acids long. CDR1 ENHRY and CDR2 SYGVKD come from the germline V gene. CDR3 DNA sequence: TGTGCCATCAGTGACCCCGGGACAGGCTCCTACGAGCAGTACTTC. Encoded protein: CAISDPGTGSYEQYF.

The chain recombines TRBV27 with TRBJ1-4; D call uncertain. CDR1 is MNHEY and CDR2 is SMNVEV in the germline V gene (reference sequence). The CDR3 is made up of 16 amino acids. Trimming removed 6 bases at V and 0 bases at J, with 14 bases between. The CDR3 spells CASRGKTDATNEKLFF. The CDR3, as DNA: TGTGCCAGCAGGGGGAAAACGGATGCAACTAATGAAAAACTGTTTTTT.

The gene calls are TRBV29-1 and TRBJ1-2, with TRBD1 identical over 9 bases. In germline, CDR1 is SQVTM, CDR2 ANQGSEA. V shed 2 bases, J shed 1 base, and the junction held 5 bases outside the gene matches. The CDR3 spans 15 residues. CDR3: CSVESSGQGNYGYTF. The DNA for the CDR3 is TGCAGCGTTGAATCGTCGGGACAGGGTAACTATGGCTACACCTTC.

The CDR3 reads CSVRQSSSYEQYF. The CDR3 DNA follows: TGCAGCGTTAGACAGTCGAGCTCCTACGAGCAGTACTTC. The chain couples TRBV29-1 to TRBJ2-7, with a tentative D call TRBD1 (5 bases). Trimming cost V 5 bases and J 0 bases, with 11 bases left between them. Germline values: CDR1 SQVTM, CDR2 ANQGSEA. This CDR3 spans 13 amino acids.